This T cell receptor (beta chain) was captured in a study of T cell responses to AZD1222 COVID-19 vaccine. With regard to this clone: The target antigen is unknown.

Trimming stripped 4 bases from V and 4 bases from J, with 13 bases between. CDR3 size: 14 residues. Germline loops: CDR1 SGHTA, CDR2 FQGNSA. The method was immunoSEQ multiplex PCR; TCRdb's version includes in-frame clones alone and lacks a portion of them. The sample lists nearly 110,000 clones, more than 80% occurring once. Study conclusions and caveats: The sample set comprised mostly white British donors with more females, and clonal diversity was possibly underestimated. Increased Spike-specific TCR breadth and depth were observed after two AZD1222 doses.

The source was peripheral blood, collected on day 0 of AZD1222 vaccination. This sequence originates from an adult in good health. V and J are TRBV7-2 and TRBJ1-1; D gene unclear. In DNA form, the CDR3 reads TGTGCCAGCAGCTATTTGGAGGGTGGCACTGAAGCTTTCTTT. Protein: CASSYLEGGTEAFF.